The 26 T cell receptor beta chains presented below share a single source sample, sequenced in a study of blood T cell repertoires in COVID-19. Data came from immunoSEQ multiplex PCR; TCRdb stores just in-frame clones and leaves some out. This sample has some 90,000 clones; approximately 86% occur once, and the top ten carry 1.2%. The sequenced material came from peripheral blood. Every receptor here comes from an older man with active or convalescent COVID-19.

The V and J genes are TRBV5-1 and TRBJ2-1; 7 nucleotides line up with TRBD2. There are 14 residues in the CDR3. Germline V lookup: CDR1 SGHRS, CDR2 YFSETQ. J was trimmed by 5 bases and V by 4 bases; bases with no gene match: 6. CDR3 DNA: TGCGCCAGCAGCCTCGGGACTAACAACAATGAGCAGTTCTTC. Translation: CASSLGTNNNEQFF.

This rearrangement joins TRBV5-1 to TRBJ2-3, with TRBD1 identical over 7 bases. Germline V gives CDR1 SGHRS, CDR2 YFSETQ. Trimming took 0 bases from V and 4 from J; bases not matched to a gene: 2. The CDR3 consists of 14 residues. In DNA, the CDR3 is TGCGCCAGCAGCTTGGTGCAGGGGGCAGATACGCAGTATTTT. Its translation is CASSLVQGADTQYF.

This chain links TRBV3-1 (or the pseudogene TRBV3-2) with TRBJ1-6, with 7 nucleotides matching TRBD1. V trimming: 5 bases; J trimming: 7 bases; junction bases outside the gene matches: 8. Per germline, CDR1 LGHDT and CDR2 YNNKEL (reference sequence). CDR3 length equals 15 residues. CDR3 DNA sequence: TGTGCCAGCAGCTGGACAGGCAACTTCAATTCACCCCTCCACTTT. Translation gives CASSWTGNFNSPLHF.

The V call is TRBV6-5, the J call TRBJ2-7; 9 bases are a match to TRBD2. The germline V gene encodes CDR1 MNHEY and CDR2 SVGAGI. V was clipped by 2 bases and J by 6 bases; unmatched bases: 5. The CDR3 sequence is 14 residues long. CDR3 amino acids: CASSYGTSWGEQYF. The CDR3, as DNA: TGTGCCAGCAGTTACGGGACTAGCTGGGGCGAGCAGTACTTC.

The chain employs TRBV28 and TRBJ2-7, with no clear D. The germline CDR1 and CDR2 sequences are MDHEN and SYDVKM. V lost 6 bases and J 2 bases, leaving 14 bases between the germline ends. CDR3 size: 14 residues. The CDR3 DNA reads TGTGCCAGCAGCCCATGGGCGCCTGCCTACGAGCAGTACTTC. Translated: CASSPWAPAYEQYF.

This sequence joins TRBV5-4 and TRBJ2-3, with 8 positions matching TRBD1. Germline V gives CDR1 SGHNT, CDR2 YYREEE (reference sequence). V shed 4 bases and J 7 bases; nucleotides not matched to a gene: 11. The CDR3 runs to 15 residues. CDR3 bases: TGTGCCAGCAGCACAGGGACAGGCTCCCGCAATACGCAGTATTTT. Translated: CASSTGTGSRNTQYF.

The chain combines TRBV7-2 with TRBJ2-7; D is perhaps TRBD2 (6 bases). The V end lost 5 bases, the J end lost 2 bases, and 10 bases lay between the germline ends. The germline V gene encodes CDR1 SGHTA and CDR2 FQGNSA. The CDR3 sequence is 13 residues long. The DNA of the CDR3 is TGTGCCAGCAGCGCTGGGACTGCCTACGAGCAGTACTTC. Translated: CASSAGTAYEQYF.

The gene calls are TRBV14 and TRBJ2-1, with 9 bases matching TRBD2. Per the germline V gene, CDR1 is SGHDN and CDR2 is FVKESK. The CDR3 consists of 15 residues. The V segment lost 5 bases and the J segment 6 bases; nucleotides outside the gene matches: 8. CDR3: CASSGAAGGPNEQFF. In DNA form, the CDR3 reads TGTGCCAGCAGCGGGGCGGCGGGAGGGCCCAATGAGCAGTTCTTC.

This rearrangement joins TRBV18 to TRBJ1-1, with 7 bases aligning to TRBD1. V was clipped by 3 bases and J by 4 bases; unmatched bases: 14. The CDR3 is 17 residues long. Germline assignment: CDR1 KGHSH and CDR2 LQKENI. The CDR3 nucleotides are TGTGCCAGCTCACCCTTTCCTGCGGAGACAGGGCGCACTGAAGCTTTCTTT. Residues: CASSPFPAETGRTEAFF.

The chain joins TRBV2 to TRBJ2-7; 9 bases match TRBD1. Unmatched junction bases numbered 6, after V lost 7 bases and J lost 2 bases. The CDR3 length is 14 residues. In germline, CDR1 is SNHLY, CDR2 FYNNEI. CDR3 sequence (DNA): TGTGCCAGCACTTTGGGACAGGGCGCCTACGAGCAGTACTTC. Translating it yields CASTLGQGAYEQYF.

The rearrangement joins TRBV19 to TRBJ1-2; 7 positions match TRBD1. In germline, CDR1 is LNHDA, CDR2 SQIVND (reference sequence). Germline trimming cut 4 bases from V and 2 bases from J; bases unmatched to any gene: 4. The CDR3 has 14 amino acids. This CDR3 is CASSKGQRNYGYTF. For the CDR3, the DNA is TGTGCCAGTAGTAAGGGACAGAGAAACTATGGCTACACCTTC.

This clone was counted once. This chain connects TRBV27 to TRBJ1-6; TRBD1 matches 7 bases. The CDR3 totals 13 residues. Germline-derived CDR1 and CDR2 are MNHEY and SMNVEV (reference sequence). This chain's CDR3 is CATGVVVNSPLHF. DNA for the CDR3: TGTGCAACAGGGGTAGTAGTTAATTCACCCCTCCACTTT.

This chain links TRBV7-2 with TRBJ2-5; 7 bases match TRBD2. CDR3 length: 15 residues. Germline V gives CDR1 SGHTA, CDR2 FQGNSA. V gave up 4 bases and J gave up 2 bases; unmatched junction bases: 7. The CDR3 sequence is CASSSRTSWQETQYF. CDR3 nucleotide sequence: TGTGCCAGCAGCTCCCGGACTAGTTGGCAAGAGACCCAGTACTTC.

The CDR3 nucleotides are TGTGCCAGCAGCAAAAAGGGGGCAGGGGCAACCTCCGGGACTAGCGGCTACGAGCAGTACTTC. Protein sequence: CASSKKGAGATSGTSGYEQYF. The chain combines TRBV21-1 with TRBJ2-7; the D call TRBD2 from the table was never checked on the DNA. TRBV21-1 is assigned pseudogene status. The CDR3 consists of 21 residues.

The rearrangement links TRBV3-1 (or the pseudogene TRBV3-2) to TRBJ1-2; D uncertain. Deletions cut 2 bases from V and 5 bases from J, with 12 bases between. CDR1 is LGHDT and CDR2 is YNNKEL in the germline V gene (reference sequence). This CDR3 contains 14 residues. Here the CDR3 reads CASSQRSQDYGYTF. As DNA, the CDR3 is TGTGCCAGCAGCCAAAGGTCCCAGGATTATGGCTACACCTTC.

V and J are TRBV4-3 and TRBJ2-1; 9 bases match TRBD2. CDR1 is LGHNA and CDR2 is YSLEER in the germline V gene. Trimming at V came to 8 bases and at J to 5 bases, leaving 10 bases not matched to a gene. The CDR3 is 15 residues long. The CDR3 protein is CASRRTSAKNNEQFF. CDR3 nucleotides: TGCGCCAGCCGCAGGACTAGCGCGAAAAACAATGAGCAGTTCTTC.

A single count supports this clone. The chain combines TRBV6-5 with TRBJ1-1, with D perhaps matching TRBD1 (6 bases). The length of the CDR3 is 12 residues. CDR1 is MNHEY, CDR2 SVGAGI, per germline. V shed 6 bases and J shed 1 base, with 6 bases lying between them. CDR3 nucleotides: TGTGCCAGCAGGACAGGGAACACTGAAGCTTTCTTT. Protein product: CASRTGNTEAFF.

This clone was observed a few times. This chain links TRBV6-2 or TRBV6-3 with TRBJ1-1; 7 bases fit TRBD1. The germline gives CDR1 MNHEY, CDR2 SVGEGT. The CDR3 sequence is 15 residues long. Germline trimming cut 0 bases from V and 2 bases from J; bases unmatched to any gene: 3. CDR3 region: CASSYSHRGNTEAFF. CDR3 in DNA: TGTGCCAGCAGTTACTCCCACAGGGGAAACACTGAAGCTTTCTTT.

The genes are TRBV2 and TRBJ1-5; 7 bases match TRBD1. Germline V gene data show CDR1 as SNHLY and CDR2 as FYNNEI. The CDR3 length is 15 residues. With 3 bases clipped from V and 1 base from J, the junction kept 3 bases outside the gene matches. CDR3 bases: TGTGCCAGCAGTGATTGGGGACAGAGCAATCAGCCCCAGCATTTT. Amino acid sequence: CASSDWGQSNQPQHF.

The chain combines TRBV10-2 with TRBJ2-7; possible D gene TRBD2, 6 bases. This CDR3 has 14 amino acids. V dropped 2 bases and J dropped 2 bases, with 10 bases sitting between them. Germline loops: CDR1 WSHSY, CDR2 SAAADI. In DNA, the CDR3 is TGCGCCAGCAGTGAGGGAGGGCCCCCCTACGAGCAGTACTTC. Translated, it gives CASSEGGPPYEQYF.

V is TRBV7-2 and J is TRBJ2-2; the match to TRBD1 covers 8 bases. Germline V gives CDR1 SGHTA, CDR2 FQGNSA. The CDR3 is made up of 15 amino acids. Trimming at V came to 4 bases and at J to 4 bases, leaving 5 bases not matched to a gene. The CDR3 region is CASSYRTGSTGELFF. DNA of the CDR3: TGTGCCAGCAGCTACAGGACAGGGTCCACCGGGGAGCTGTTTTTT.

The CDR3 loop reads CASSQDYGTLNQPQHF. As DNA, the CDR3 is TGCGCCAGCAGCCAAGATTACGGGACACTCAATCAGCCCCAGCATTTT. The genes are TRBV4-1 and TRBJ1-5, with D tentatively TRBD1 (6 bases). This CDR3 is built from 16 residues. CDR1 is MGHRA and CDR2 is YSYEKL in the germline V gene. Trimming took 0 bases from V and 3 from J, leaving 12 bases between them.

The chain has TRBV29-1 and TRBJ2-1; 9 bases fit TRBD1. Germline lookup yields CDR1 SQVTM and CDR2 ANQGSEA. Trimming at V came to 5 bases and at J to 7 bases, leaving 6 bases not matched to a gene. This CDR3 has 13 residues. The CDR3 sequence: CSVSGTGRNEQFF. CDR3 coding DNA: TGCAGCGTTTCCGGGACAGGGAGGAATGAGCAGTTCTTC.

The chain is built from TRBV5-1 and TRBJ2-7; 7 bases agree with TRBD2. The germline V gene encodes CDR1 SGHRS and CDR2 YFSETQ. The CDR3 consists of 15 residues. Trimming cost V 3 bases and J 6 bases; bases outside gene matches: 12. CDR3 nucleotide sequence: TGCGCCAGCAGCTCACCGACCGGGGGGAATATCGAGCAGTACTTC. It codes for CASSSPTGGNIEQYF. Filled out from reference TRBV5-1 and TRBJ2-7, the complete variable domain reads KAGVTQTPRYLIKTRGQQVTLSCSPISGHRSVSWYQQTPGQGLQFLFEYFSETQRNKGNFPGRFSGRQFSNSRSEMNVSTLELGDSALYLCASSSPTGGNIEQYFGPGTRLTVT.

The gene calls are TRBV9 and TRBJ1-5; 7 bases match TRBD1. The V segment lost 5 bases and the J segment 0 bases; nucleotides outside the gene matches: 5. Looked up from germline, CDR1 is SGDLS and CDR2 is YYNGEE. This CDR3 has 15 amino acids. The CDR3 is CASRRDSHSNQPQHF. The DNA for the CDR3 is TGTGCCAGCAGACGGGACAGCCATAGCAATCAGCCCCAGCATTTT.

The V and J genes are TRBV29-1 and TRBJ2-7, with 9 positions matching TRBD2. After removal of 5 bases from V and 0 bases from J, the junction contained 11 bases not matched to a gene. This CDR3 region has 16 residues. Germline V gene lookup returns CDR1 SQVTM and CDR2 ANQGSEA. CDR3 protein: CSVSWLAGKSSYEQYF. The CDR3 DNA sequence: TGCAGCGTTTCCTGGCTAGCGGGAAAGAGCTCCTACGAGCAGTACTTC.